A single sample is the source of the 18 T cell receptor beta chains below, sequenced in a study of cytomegalovirus exposure and HLA in healthy donors. The primer mix had 60 Vbeta and 13 Jbeta primers. The data were produced by immunoSEQ multiplex PCR, yet TCRdb's version contains in-frame clones alone and is incomplete. The data contain 150,000 to 200,000 clones, 81% of them singletons. The sample comprised PBMCs. All receptors come from a man between 18 and 35 years old in good health and CMV-seronegative.

V usage is TRBV28 and J usage is TRBJ2-5; 8 bases are shared with TRBD2. Germline V gene sequence: CDR1 MDHEN, CDR2 SYDVKM. The CDR3 sequence is 15 residues long. Losses at the gene ends were 4 bases for V and 5 bases for J; bases not matched to a gene: 9. The CDR3: CASSSRGGLEETQYF. In DNA form, the CDR3 reads TGTGCCAGCAGTTCCCGGGGGGGCCTAGAGGAGACCCAGTACTTC.

This chain links TRBV18 with TRBJ2-7, with D maybe TRBD2 (7 bases). CDR3 size: 13 residues. Germline V lookup: CDR1 KGHSH, CDR2 LQKENI. V shed 3 bases and J shed 3 bases, with 9 bases lying between them. The CDR3 nucleotides are TGTGCCAGCTCACCGGGGGGGCTCTACGAGCAGTACTTC. Translating gives CASSPGGLYEQYF.

The chain links TRBV5-1 to TRBJ2-1; 7 bases fit TRBD2. V shed 4 bases, J shed 2 bases, and the junction held 12 bases outside the gene matches. The CDR3 loop spans 17 amino acids. From germline, CDR1 is SGHRS and CDR2 YFSETQ. In DNA, the CDR3 is TGCGCCAGCAGCCTCAGAGCCAGCGGGGCTGCCTACAATGAGCAGTTCTTC. Protein: CASSLRASGAAYNEQFF.

This rearrangement joins TRBV11-2 to TRBJ1-2, with D unresolved. Trimming removed 1 base at V and 5 bases at J, with 14 bases between. Germline CDR1 is SGHAT and CDR2 is FQNNGV. The CDR3 is made up of 15 amino acids. This CDR3 is CASSLGSGVTYGYTF. The CDR3 DNA reads TGTGCCAGCAGCTTAGGGTCCGGGGTTACTTATGGCTACACCTTC. The variable domain in full, with the rest retrieved from reference TRBV11-2 and TRBJ1-2, is EAGVAQSPRYKIIEKRQSVAFWCNPISGHATLYWYQQILGQGPKLLIQFQNNGVVDDSQLPKDRFSAERLKGVDSTLKIQPAKLEDSAVYLCASSLGSGVTYGYTFGSGTRLTVV.

This chain links TRBV7-9 with TRBJ1-1; D may be TRBD1 (5 bases). V was clipped by 5 bases and J by 3 bases, with 13 bases between them. CDR3 length: 14 amino acids. The V gene's germline CDR1 is SEHNR and CDR2 FQNEAQ (reference sequence). The CDR3 sequence is CASSRDRLHTEAFF. The CDR3 coding sequence is TGTGCCAGCAGCCGAGACAGATTACACACTGAAGCTTTCTTT.

V gene TRBV4-2 combines with J gene TRBJ1-6, with a tentative D call TRBD1 (5 bases). Trimming took 3 bases from V and 10 from J, leaving 10 bases between them. The CDR3 loop spans 13 amino acids. The germline V gene has CDR1 LGHNA and CDR2 YNFKEQ. This chain's CDR3 is CASSHEWGSPLHF. The CDR3 DNA reads as TGTGCCAGCAGCCATGAATGGGGCTCACCCCTCCACTTT.

This clone occurred once. The chain employs TRBV19 and TRBJ1-2; no clear D. The ends were cut back, 3 bases at V and 1 base at J, with 12 bases in the middle. From germline, CDR1 is LNHDA and CDR2 SQIVND (reference sequence). The CDR3 runs to 15 residues. For the CDR3, the DNA is TGTGCCAGTAGTATGTGGGCAAACAGTAACTATGGCTACACCTTC. Its protein product is CASSMWANSNYGYTF.

The count of this clone is one. The chain recombines TRBV7-6 with TRBJ1-2, with D possibly TRBD1 on 5 matching bases. The CDR3 sequence is 13 residues long. V lost 5 bases and J 8 bases, leaving 15 bases between the germline ends. In germline, CDR1 is SGHVS, CDR2 FNYEAQ. Here the CDR3 DNA reads TGTGCCAGCAGCCCATTGCCCGGGGGGGGCTACACCTTC. This encodes CASSPLPGGGYTF. Using reference TRBV7-6 and TRBJ1-2 for the parts outside the CDR3, the full variable domain is GAGVSQSPRYKVTKRGQDVALRCDPISGHVSLYWYRQALGQGPEFLTYFNYEAQQDKSGLPNDRFSAERPEGSISTLTIQRTEQRDSAMYRCASSPLPGGGYTFGSGTRLTVV.

The gene calls are TRBV7-2 and TRBJ2-5; 7 bases are shared with TRBD1. The CDR3 extends over 14 amino acids. Germline values: CDR1 SGHTA, CDR2 FQGNSA. J was trimmed by 5 bases and V by 1 base; bases with no gene match: 4. CDR3 nucleotides: TGTGCCAGCAGCTTAGATAGGGGGCGCGAGACCCAGTACTTC. Its translation: CASSLDRGRETQYF.

The chain uses TRBV5-1 and TRBJ2-1; 9 nucleotides agree with TRBD1. After removal of 1 base from V and 0 bases from J, the junction contained 8 bases not matched to a gene. The CDR3 has 18 residues. Germline V lookup: CDR1 SGHRS, CDR2 YFSETQ. CDR3 sequence reads: CASSLTWDRVISYNEQFF. The CDR3 region has the DNA TGCGCCAGCAGCTTGACCTGGGACAGGGTTATCTCCTACAATGAGCAGTTCTTC.

V gene TRBV7-2 combines with J gene TRBJ2-3; a possible D gene is TRBD2 (5 bases). The CDR3 runs 15 residues. The germline V gene encodes CDR1 SGHTA and CDR2 FQGNSA. V shed 5 bases and J shed 0 bases, with 12 bases lying between them. The CDR3 here is CASSIGWTSTDTQYF. The CDR3 DNA sequence: TGTGCCAGCAGCATTGGGTGGACTAGCACAGATACGCAGTATTTT.

This sequence joins TRBV11-2 and TRBJ2-7; a possible D gene is TRBD2 (5 bases). This CDR3 spans 14 amino acids. Per germline, CDR1 SGHAT and CDR2 FQNNGV. With 3 bases removed from V and 4 bases from J, the gap between germline ends came to 13 bases. The CDR3 is CASSLVREGYEQYF. In nucleotides, the CDR3 is TGTGCCAGCAGCTTGGTCCGGGAAGGGTACGAGCAGTACTTC.

The chain uses TRBV29-1 and TRBJ2-2; 7 bases map to TRBD1. The CDR3 spans 15 residues. The germline CDR1 and CDR2 sequences are SQVTM and ANQGSEA. V dropped 1 base and J dropped 4; count of bases not matched to a gene: 6. The chain's CDR3 is CSVEGLGQSTGELFF. The CDR3 nucleotides read TGCAGCGTTGAAGGATTGGGACAGTCCACCGGGGAGCTGTTTTTT.

This chain links TRBV4-3 with TRBJ2-3, with a tentative D call TRBD2 (6 bases). V lost 1 base to trimming and J lost 6 bases, with 14 bases between them. Looked up from germline, CDR1 is LGHNA and CDR2 is YSLEER. The CDR3 length is 15 residues. The CDR3 sequence: CASSQVDGSSDTQYF. CDR3 DNA sequence: TGCGCCAGCAGCCAAGTGGACGGGAGTTCTGATACGCAGTATTTT.

The DNA for the CDR3 is TGCGCCAGCAGCCGGGACAGGGGGCAGAGGTCTGGCTACACCTTC. Its translation: CASSRDRGQRSGYTF. The V and J genes are TRBV5-1 and TRBJ1-2; 12 nucleotides match TRBD1. The V segment lost 4 bases and the J segment 7 bases; nucleotides outside the gene matches: 8. CDR3 length: 15 residues. Germline CDR1 SGHRS, CDR2 YFSETQ.

This clone was observed a single time. V and J are TRBV7-2 and TRBJ2-2; possibly TRBD2 for D (6 bases). Trimming pared 8 bases from V and 0 bases from J, leaving 13 bases between. Germline assignment: CDR1 SGHTA and CDR2 FQGNSA. The length of the CDR3 is 15 residues. The DNA of the CDR3 is TGTGCCAGCTCCATGGGCGGGGCGAACACCGGGGAGCTGTTTTTT. Its translation is CASSMGGANTGELFF.

The chain joins TRBV28 to TRBJ2-2; the match to TRBD2 covers 7 bases. Germline V gene lookup returns CDR1 MDHEN and CDR2 SYDVKM. The CDR3 consists of 15 residues. J was trimmed by 1 base and V by 3 bases; bases with no gene match: 2. The CDR3 DNA sequence: TGTGCCAGCAGTTTCCCTAGCGGGAACACCGGGGAGCTGTTTTTT. This gives the protein CASSFPSGNTGELFF. The complete variable domain, with remaining parts taken from reference TRBV28 and TRBJ2-2, reads DVKVTQSSRYLVKRTGEKVFLECVQDMDHENMFWYRQDPGLGLRLIYFSYDVKMKEKGDIPEGYSVSREKKERFSLILESASTNQTSMYLCASSFPSGNTGELFFGEGSRLTVL.

For this clone: A junction end diverges from the germline sequence, so it may reflect a read error. This chain links TRBV5-4 with TRBJ2-3; TRBD2 agrees at 8 bases. This CDR3 has 13 amino acids. The germline CDR1 and CDR2 sequences are SGHNT and YYREEE (reference sequence). The CDR3 sequence: CASSQAGADTQYF. In nucleotides, the CDR3 is TGCGCCAGCAGCCAAGCGGGGGCAGATACGCAGTATTTT.